The T cell receptor beta chain described here comes from a study of blood T cell repertoires in COVID-19. Study summary: Material from acute and convalescent COVID-19 was sourced from the United States, Italy and Spain. The analysed material was cDNA or gDNA that came from T cells, B-cell-depleted T cells, or PBMCs.

Trimming cost V 2 bases and J 8 bases, with 13 bases left between them. The CDR3 loop spans 15 amino acids. The germline V gene encodes CDR1 SGHAT and CDR2 FQNNGV. TCRdb's copy holds only in-frame clones and misses some; the assay was immunoSEQ multiplex PCR. The profile covers about 140,000 clones, with around nine tenths appearing a single time and about 10% taken by the ten largest. In this sample, this clone turned up a few times. Sequencing was done on a sample of peripheral blood. The chain is built from TRBV11-2 and TRBJ1-6; D perhaps matches TRBD1 (5 bases). The source of this sequence is a man between 60 and 70 years old with active or convalescent COVID-19. CDR3 sequence reads: CASSLKGRGYSPLHF. CDR3 DNA: TGTGCCAGCAGCTTAAAGGGACGGGGGTATTCACCCCTCCACTTT.